This T cell receptor (beta chain) was profiled in a study of blood T cell repertoires in COVID-19. Sequencing used immunoSEQ multiplex PCR; TCRdb keeps in-frame clones, though not all of them. The repertoire holds 360,000 or so clones, with around 89% as singletons. This CDR3 region has 15 residues. V was trimmed by 1 base and J by 4 bases, leaving 13 bases between them. Germline-derived CDR1 and CDR2 are KGHSH and LQKENI. This clonotype originated in a man aged 18 to 35 with active or convalescent COVID-19. The rearrangement joins TRBV18 to TRBJ1-1; TRBD1 might be the D (6 bases). What was sequenced was peripheral blood. CDR3 loop: CASSPRQAQGTEAFF. CDR3 nucleotide sequence: TGTGCCAGCTCACCACGACAGGCCCAGGGCACTGAAGCTTTCTTT.